This TCR beta chain was identified in a study of regulatory T cells in long-lasting Graves disease. Investigators prepared the TCR beta libraries by applying iRepertoire HTBI primers and Arm-PCR of CDR3 regions. Original analysis: The study identified roughly 59 TRBV and around 15 TRBJ segments across samples. TCRdb called the multiplex PCR reads again in MiXCR, with one record for every CDR3 protein. Clone size and V and J calls follow TCRdb, not the original study. The table has 320,000 or so distinct CDR3 sequences, under 20% seen once. The CDR3 extends over 14 amino acids. V was pared by 6 bases and J by 6 bases, with 14 bases between. The sample's time point: newly diagnosed GD, antithyroid drugs for less than 3 months. Preparation of the TCR library used RNA extracted from PBMCs. An endocrinology department in Xi'an, China, recruited the patients. Study findings and constraints: Relative to newly diagnosed Graves' patients, persistent ones had lower TCR diversity. Thyroid tissue went unstudied; only peripheral blood was examined.

About this clonotype itself: Antigen specificity is unknown.

The TCR originated in a female donor with Graves disease. The chain couples TRBV12-3 or TRBV12-4 to TRBJ1-4, with D tentatively TRBD1 (5 bases). The starting material was peripheral blood mononuclear cells (PBMCs), obtained at new diagnosis, from a patient treated with antithyroid drugs. The chain's CDR3 is CASRGGGTYEKLFF. CDR3 coding DNA: TGTGCCAGCAGGGGGGGGGGGACTTATGAAAAACTGTTTTTT.